Listed below are T cell receptor beta chains from one sample, sequenced in a study of blood T cell repertoires in COVID-19. The method was immunoSEQ multiplex PCR; TCRdb's version includes in-frame clones alone and lacks a portion of them. The table records 150,000 or so clones, 85% to 90% of them present only once. The source material was peripheral blood. The receptors were sampled from a man between 18 and 29 years old with acute or convalescent COVID-19. The CDR3 runs from the conserved cysteine through the conserved F or W.

J gene: TRBJ2-7
V gene: TRBV7-9
CDR3 protein: CASSLGVGAAEQYF

J gene: TRBJ1-6
V gene: TRBV7-8
CDR3 protein: CASSAQGSSYNSPLHF

J gene: TRBJ1-1
V gene: TRBV3-1/TRBV3-2
CDR3 protein: CASTPSQGYTEAFF

J gene: TRBJ2-2
V gene: TRBV4-2
CDR3 protein: CASRGTSGAYTGELFF

J gene: TRBJ2-1
V gene: TRBV10-3
CDR3 protein: CAITRDRGRDNEQFF

J gene: TRBJ2-1
V gene: TRBV29-1
CDR3 protein: CSVAETVYNEQFF

J gene: TRBJ2-2
V gene: TRBV6-2/TRBV6-3
CDR3 protein: CASSPPAGALTGELFF

J gene: TRBJ2-3
V gene: TRBV3-1/TRBV3-2
CDR3 protein: CASSQPGQGSTDTQYF

J gene: TRBJ1-5
V gene: TRBV28
CDR3 protein: CASTSGTGGPYSNQPQHF

J gene: TRBJ1-1
V gene: TRBV6-5
CDR3 protein: CASRDRGEFTEAFF

J gene: TRBJ2-1
V gene: TRBV6-4
CDR3 protein: CASSDSPTVGEQFF

J gene: TRBJ2-7
V gene: TRBV7-6
CDR3 protein: CASSYRTGATFYEQYF

J gene: TRBJ1-2
V gene: TRBV9
CDR3 protein: CASSGGQDNYGYTF

J gene: TRBJ1-2
V gene: TRBV5-1
CDR3 protein: CASSSGEAYYGYTF

J gene: TRBJ1-5
V gene: TRBV19
CDR3 protein: CASSITQGGNQPQHF

J gene: TRBJ2-2
V gene: TRBV7-6
CDR3 protein: CASSRVGQNTGELFF

J gene: TRBJ1-1
V gene: TRBV25-1
CDR3 protein: CASSGTGITEAFF

J gene: TRBJ1-2
V gene: TRBV7-2
CDR3 protein: CASSQNRGAGGYTF

J gene: TRBJ1-1
V gene: TRBV14
CDR3 protein: CASRLTKGQNTEAFF

J gene: TRBJ2-3
V gene: TRBV6-6
CDR3 protein: CASSPGLAGTDTQYF

J gene: TRBJ1-2
V gene: TRBV5-1
CDR3 protein: CASSLGQGQGYTF

J gene: TRBJ1-1
V gene: TRBV12-3/TRBV12-4
CDR3 protein: CASSSTGTAFF

J gene: TRBJ1-1
V gene: TRBV30
CDR3 protein: CAWSVLGLWNTEAFF

J gene: TRBJ2-7
V gene: TRBV14
CDR3 protein: CASSQVPGDAYEQYF

J gene: TRBJ1-1
V gene: TRBV6-5
CDR3 protein: CASSWDSANGAFF

J gene: TRBJ2-1
V gene: TRBV4-1
CDR3 protein: CASSQFIREGNEQFF

J gene: TRBJ2-1
V gene: TRBV4-2
CDR3 protein: CASRKILAEARNEQFF

J gene: TRBJ1-3
V gene: TRBV28
CDR3 protein: CASSSTVSGNTIYF

J gene: TRBJ2-2
V gene: TRBV10-2
CDR3 protein: CASRRAGGSNTGELFF

J gene: TRBJ2-7
V gene: TRBV11-2
CDR3 protein: CASSLELGGLLSYEQYF

J gene: TRBJ1-2
V gene: TRBV7-9
CDR3 protein: CASSHPGWDYWSYTF

J gene: TRBJ2-3
V gene: TRBV7-9
CDR3 protein: CASSAGLAQYTDTQYF

J gene: TRBJ1-2
V gene: TRBV20-1
CDR3 protein: CSAKTWDGYTF

J gene: TRBJ2-1
V gene: TRBV14
CDR3 protein: CASSRQGLAGGSEQFF

J gene: TRBJ1-4
V gene: TRBV30
CDR3 protein: CAWSVLAAPTNEKLFF

J gene: TRBJ1-2
V gene: TRBV3-1/TRBV3-2
CDR3 protein: CASSQPSTGRGTYGYTF

J gene: TRBJ1-2
V gene: TRBV7-2
CDR3 protein: CASSQTGGRYGYTF

J gene: TRBJ1-5
V gene: TRBV19
CDR3 protein: CASSLQGSNQPQHF

J gene: TRBJ2-7
V gene: TRBV5-5
CDR3 protein: CASSFQGGYEQYF

J gene: TRBJ2-7
V gene: TRBV12-5
CDR3 protein: CASGLGGTGQSYEQYF

J gene: TRBJ2-3
V gene: TRBV5-1
CDR3 protein: CASSFSTDTQYF